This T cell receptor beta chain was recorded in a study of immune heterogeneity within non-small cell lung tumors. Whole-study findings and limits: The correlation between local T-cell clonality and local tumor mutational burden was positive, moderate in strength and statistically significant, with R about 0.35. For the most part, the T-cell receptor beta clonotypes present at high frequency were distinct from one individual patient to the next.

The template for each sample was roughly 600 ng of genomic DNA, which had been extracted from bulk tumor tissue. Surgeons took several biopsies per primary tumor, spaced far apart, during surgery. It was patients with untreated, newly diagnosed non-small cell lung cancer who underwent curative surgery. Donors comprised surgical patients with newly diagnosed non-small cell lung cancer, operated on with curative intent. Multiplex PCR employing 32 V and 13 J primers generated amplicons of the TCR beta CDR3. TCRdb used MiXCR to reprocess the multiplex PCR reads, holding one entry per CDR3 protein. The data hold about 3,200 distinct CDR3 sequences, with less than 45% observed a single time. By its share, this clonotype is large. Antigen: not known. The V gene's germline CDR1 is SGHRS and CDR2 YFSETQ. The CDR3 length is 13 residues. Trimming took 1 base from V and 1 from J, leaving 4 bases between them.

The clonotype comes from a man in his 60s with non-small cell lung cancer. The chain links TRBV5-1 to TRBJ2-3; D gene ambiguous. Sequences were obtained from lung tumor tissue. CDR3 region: CASSLYGTDTQYF. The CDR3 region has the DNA TGCGCCAGCAGCTTGTACGGCACAGATACGCAGTATTTT.